The source of this T cell receptor (beta chain) is a study of CD8 T cells in Susac syndrome. The CDR3 consists of 13 residues. Germline lookup yields CDR1 DFQATT and CDR2 SNEGSKA (reference sequence). The V end lost 3 bases, the J end lost 3 bases, and 8 bases lay between the germline ends. With random hexamers, reverse transcription was performed on about 0.5 to 1 ug of RNA. TCRdb passed the immunoSEQ multiplex PCR reads through MiXCR, listing each CDR3 protein once. The table has roughly 110,000 distinct CDR3 sequences, 80% to 95% seen once. The genes are TRBV20-1 and TRBJ1-4; the D gene is possibly TRBD1 (6 bases). The sequence was collected from a human donor in good health. The material sequenced was CD4+ T cells from PBMCs. CDR3: CSASRTANEKLFF. The CDR3 coding sequence is TGCAGTGCTAGTCGGACAGCTAATGAAAAACTGTTTTTT.